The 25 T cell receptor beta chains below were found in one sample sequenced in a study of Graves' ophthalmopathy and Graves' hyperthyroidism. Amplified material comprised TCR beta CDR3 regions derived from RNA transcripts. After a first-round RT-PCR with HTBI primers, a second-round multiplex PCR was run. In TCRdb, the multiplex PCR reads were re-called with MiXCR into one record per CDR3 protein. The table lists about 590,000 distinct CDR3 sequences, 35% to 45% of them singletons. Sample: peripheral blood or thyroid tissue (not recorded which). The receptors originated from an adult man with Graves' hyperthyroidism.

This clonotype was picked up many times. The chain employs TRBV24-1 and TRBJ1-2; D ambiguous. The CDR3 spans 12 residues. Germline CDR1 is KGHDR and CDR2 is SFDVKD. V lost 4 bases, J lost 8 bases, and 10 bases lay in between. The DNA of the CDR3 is TGTGCCACCAGTGAACAGACTGAAGGCTACACCTTC. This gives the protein CATSEQTEGYTF.

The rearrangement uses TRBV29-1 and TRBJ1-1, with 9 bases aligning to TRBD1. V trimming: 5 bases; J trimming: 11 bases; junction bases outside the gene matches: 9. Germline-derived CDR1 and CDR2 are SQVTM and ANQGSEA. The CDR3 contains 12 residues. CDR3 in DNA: TGCAGCGTTTCCGGGACAGGGAAGGGGGCTTTCTTT. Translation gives CSVSGTGKGAFF.

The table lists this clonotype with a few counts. CDR3 nucleotides: TGCAGTGCTAGCAGACAGGGGGAAGTCTATGGCTACACCTTC. Translated: CSASRQGEVYGYTF. V and J are TRBV20-1 and TRBJ1-2, with TRBD1 matching over 9 bases. The CDR3 is 14 amino acids. The ends lost 3 bases at V and 4 bases at J; junction bases unmatched: 6. The V gene's germline CDR1 is DFQATT and CDR2 SNEGSKA (reference sequence).

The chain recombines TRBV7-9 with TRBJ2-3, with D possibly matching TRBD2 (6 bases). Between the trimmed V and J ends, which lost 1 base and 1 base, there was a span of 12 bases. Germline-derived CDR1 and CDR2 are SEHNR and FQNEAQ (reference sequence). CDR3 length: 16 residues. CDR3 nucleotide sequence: TGTGCCAGCAGCTTAGAACTAGCTATAGGCACAGATACGCAGTATTTT. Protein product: CASSLELAIGTDTQYF.

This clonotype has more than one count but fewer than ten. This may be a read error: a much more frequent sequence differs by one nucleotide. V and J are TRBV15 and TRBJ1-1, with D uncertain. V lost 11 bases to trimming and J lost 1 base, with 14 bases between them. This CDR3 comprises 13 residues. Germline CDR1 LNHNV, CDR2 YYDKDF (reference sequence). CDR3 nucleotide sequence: TGTGCCGCCAAGTTCACCAGGAACACTGAAGCTTTCTTT. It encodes CAAKFTRNTEAFF.

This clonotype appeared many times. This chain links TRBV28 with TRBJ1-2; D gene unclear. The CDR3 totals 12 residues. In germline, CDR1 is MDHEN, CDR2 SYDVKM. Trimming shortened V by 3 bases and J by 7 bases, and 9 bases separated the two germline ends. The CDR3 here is CASSLGVLGYTF. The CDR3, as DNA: TGTGCCAGCAGTTTGGGCGTTCTTGGCTACACCTTC.

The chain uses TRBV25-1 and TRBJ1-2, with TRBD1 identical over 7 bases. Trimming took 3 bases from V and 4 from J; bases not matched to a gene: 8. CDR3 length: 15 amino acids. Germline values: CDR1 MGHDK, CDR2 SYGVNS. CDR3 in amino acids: CASSDHRGIRYGYTF. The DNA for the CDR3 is TGTGCCAGCAGTGACCACAGGGGAATTCGCTATGGCTACACCTTC.

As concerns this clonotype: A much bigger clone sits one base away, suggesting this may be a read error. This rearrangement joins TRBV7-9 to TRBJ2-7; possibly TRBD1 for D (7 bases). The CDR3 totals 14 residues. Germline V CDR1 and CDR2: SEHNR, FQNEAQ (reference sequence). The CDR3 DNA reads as TGTGCCAGCAGCTTAAATTCCCAGGGGGGCGAGCAGTGCTTC. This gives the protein CASSLNSQGGEQCF.

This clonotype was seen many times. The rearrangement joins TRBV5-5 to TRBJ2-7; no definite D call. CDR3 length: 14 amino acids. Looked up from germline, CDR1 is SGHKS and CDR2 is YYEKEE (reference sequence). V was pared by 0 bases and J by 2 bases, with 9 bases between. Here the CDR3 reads CASSLGAQAYEQYF. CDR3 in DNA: TGTGCCAGCAGCTTGGGGGCACAAGCCTACGAGCAGTACTTC.

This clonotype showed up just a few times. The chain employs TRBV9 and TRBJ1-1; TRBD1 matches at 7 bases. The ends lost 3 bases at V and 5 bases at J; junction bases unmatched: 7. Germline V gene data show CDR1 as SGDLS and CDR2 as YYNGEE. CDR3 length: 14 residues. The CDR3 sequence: CASSGSTGRTEAFF. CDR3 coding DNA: TGTGCCAGCAGCGGATCGACAGGGAGGACTGAAGCTTTCTTT.

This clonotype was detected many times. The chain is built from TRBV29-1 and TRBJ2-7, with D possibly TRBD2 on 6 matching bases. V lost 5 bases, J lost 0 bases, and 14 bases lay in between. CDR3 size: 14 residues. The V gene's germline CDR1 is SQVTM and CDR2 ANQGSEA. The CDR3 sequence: CSVKSGLSSYEQYF. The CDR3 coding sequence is TGCAGCGTTAAATCGGGACTGAGCTCCTACGAGCAGTACTTC.

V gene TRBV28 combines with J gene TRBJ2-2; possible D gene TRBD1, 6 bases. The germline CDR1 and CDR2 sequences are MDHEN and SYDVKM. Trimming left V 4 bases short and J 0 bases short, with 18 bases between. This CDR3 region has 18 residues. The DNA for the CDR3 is TGTGCCAGCAGTTCTCCGGTCCAGGGGCGATCGAACACCGGGGAGCTGTTTTTT. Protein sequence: CASSSPVQGRSNTGELFF.

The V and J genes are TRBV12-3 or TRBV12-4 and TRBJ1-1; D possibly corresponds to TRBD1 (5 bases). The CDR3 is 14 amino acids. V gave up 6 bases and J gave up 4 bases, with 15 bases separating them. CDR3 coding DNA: TGTGCCAGCAGGCTAGCGGGGGGAGGCACTGAAGCTTTCTTT. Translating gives CASRLAGGGTEAFF.

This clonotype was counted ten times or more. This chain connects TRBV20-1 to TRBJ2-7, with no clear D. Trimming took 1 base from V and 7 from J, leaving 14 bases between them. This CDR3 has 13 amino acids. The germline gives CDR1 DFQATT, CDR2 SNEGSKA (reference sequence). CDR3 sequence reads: CSARGARELEQYF. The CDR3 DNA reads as TGCAGTGCTAGAGGGGCCCGTGAATTGGAGCAGTACTTC.

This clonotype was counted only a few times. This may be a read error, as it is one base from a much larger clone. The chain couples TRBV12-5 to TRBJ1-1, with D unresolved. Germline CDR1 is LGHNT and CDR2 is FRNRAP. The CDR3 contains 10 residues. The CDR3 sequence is CASMSTEAFF. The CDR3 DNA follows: TGTGCCAGCATGAGCACTGAAGCTTTCTTT.

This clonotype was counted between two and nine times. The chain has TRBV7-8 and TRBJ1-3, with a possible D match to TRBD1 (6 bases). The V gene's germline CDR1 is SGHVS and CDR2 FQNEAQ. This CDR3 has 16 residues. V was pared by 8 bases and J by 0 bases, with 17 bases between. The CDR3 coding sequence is TGTGCCAGCTCACCATTCGGGACAAACTCTGGAAACACCATATATTTT. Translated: CASSPFGTNSGNTIYF.

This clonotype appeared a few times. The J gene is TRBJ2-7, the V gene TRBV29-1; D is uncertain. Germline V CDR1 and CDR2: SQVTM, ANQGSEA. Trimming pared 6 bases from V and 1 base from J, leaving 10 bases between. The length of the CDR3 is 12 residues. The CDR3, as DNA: TGCAGCGTCTACGAGAAGTCCTACGAGCAGTACTTC. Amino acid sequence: CSVYEKSYEQYF.

The CDR3 here is CASRFGGGGGYTF. CDR3 in DNA: TGTGCCAGCAGGTTCGGCGGGGGGGGTGGCTACACCTTC. This sequence joins TRBV12-3 or TRBV12-4 and TRBJ1-2, with D perhaps TRBD1 (5 bases). With 6 bases removed from V and 7 bases from J, the gap between germline ends came to 15 bases. This CDR3 is 13 amino acids long.

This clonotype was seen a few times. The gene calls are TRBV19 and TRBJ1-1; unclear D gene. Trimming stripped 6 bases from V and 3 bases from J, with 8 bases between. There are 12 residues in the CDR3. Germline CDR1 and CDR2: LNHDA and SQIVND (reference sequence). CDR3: CASSAPDTEAFF. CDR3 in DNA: TGTGCCAGTAGCGCTCCAGACACTGAAGCTTTCTTT.

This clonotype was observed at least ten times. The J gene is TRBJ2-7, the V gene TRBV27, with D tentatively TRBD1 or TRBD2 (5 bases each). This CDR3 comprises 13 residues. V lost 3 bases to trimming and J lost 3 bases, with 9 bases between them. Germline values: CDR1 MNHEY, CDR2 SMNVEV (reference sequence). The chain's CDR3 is CASSFGTRYEQYF. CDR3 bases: TGTGCCAGCAGTTTCGGGACCCGCTACGAGCAGTACTTC.

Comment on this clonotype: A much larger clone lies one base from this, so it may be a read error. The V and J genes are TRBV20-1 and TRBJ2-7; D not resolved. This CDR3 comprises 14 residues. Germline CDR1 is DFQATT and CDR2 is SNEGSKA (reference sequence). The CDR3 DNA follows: TGCAATGCTAGAGATGGGCCAGGAATAGGCGAGCAGTACTTC. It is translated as CNARDGPGIGEQYF.

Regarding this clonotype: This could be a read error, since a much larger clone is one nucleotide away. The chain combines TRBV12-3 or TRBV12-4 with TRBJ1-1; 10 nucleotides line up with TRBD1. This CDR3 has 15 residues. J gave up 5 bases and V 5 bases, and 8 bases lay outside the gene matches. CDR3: CASSTRDRGPTEAFF. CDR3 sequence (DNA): TGTGCCAGCAGTACCCGGGACAGGGGTCCAACTGAAGCTTTCTTT.

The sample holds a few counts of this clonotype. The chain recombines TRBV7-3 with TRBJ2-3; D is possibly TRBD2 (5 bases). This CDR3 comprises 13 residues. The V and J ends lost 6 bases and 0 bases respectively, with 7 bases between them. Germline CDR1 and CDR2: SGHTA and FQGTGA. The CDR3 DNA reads TGTGCCAGCAGGGCTAGCAGCACAGATACGCAGTATTTT. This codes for CASRASSTDTQYF.

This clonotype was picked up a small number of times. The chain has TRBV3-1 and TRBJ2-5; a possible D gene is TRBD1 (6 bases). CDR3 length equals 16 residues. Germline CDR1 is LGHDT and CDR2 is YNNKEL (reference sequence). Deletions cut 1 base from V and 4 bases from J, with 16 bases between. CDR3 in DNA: TGTGCCAGCAGCCAAGTGTCCCCAGGGGCGGGAGAGACCCAGTACTTC. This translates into CASSQVSPGAGETQYF.

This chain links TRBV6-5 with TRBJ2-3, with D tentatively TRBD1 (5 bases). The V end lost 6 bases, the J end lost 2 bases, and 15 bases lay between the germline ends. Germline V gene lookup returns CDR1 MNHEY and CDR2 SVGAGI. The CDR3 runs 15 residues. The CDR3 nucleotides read TGTGCCAGCAGGGCAGGGTTATACTACACAGATACGCAGTATTTT. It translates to CASRAGLYYTDTQYF.